What follows is one T cell receptor (beta chain) and its context. The table came from immunoSEQ multiplex PCR; TCRdb's copy has only in-frame clones and leaves some out. The table lists some 100,000 clones, about 90% of them singletons. This sample was included in a study of blood T cell repertoires in COVID-19. The ends lost 0 bases at V and 4 bases at J; junction bases unmatched: 14. The CDR3 is 18 residues long. Per germline, CDR1 MRHNA and CDR2 SNTAGT. This TCR derives from a man aged 25 to 40 in a cohort sampled during active COVID-19. The V call is TRBV6-4, the J call TRBJ1-1, with 7 bases fitting TRBD1. The sample was peripheral blood. The CDR3 here is CASSDSRDSPNWGTEAFF. The CDR3 region has the DNA TGTGCCAGCAGTGACTCGCGGGACAGCCCAAACTGGGGCACTGAAGCTTTCTTT.